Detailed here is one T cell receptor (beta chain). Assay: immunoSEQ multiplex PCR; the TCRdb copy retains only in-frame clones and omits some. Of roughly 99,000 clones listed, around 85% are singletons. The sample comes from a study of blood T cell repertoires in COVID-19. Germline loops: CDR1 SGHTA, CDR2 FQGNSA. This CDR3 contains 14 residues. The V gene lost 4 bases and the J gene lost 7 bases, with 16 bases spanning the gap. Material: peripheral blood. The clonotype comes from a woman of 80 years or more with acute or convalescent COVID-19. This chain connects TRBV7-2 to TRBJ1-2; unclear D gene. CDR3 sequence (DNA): TGTGCCAGCAGCTCGACAAGGACTAAGGGTGGCTACACCTTC. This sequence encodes CASSSTRTKGGYTF.